Shown below are 25 T cell receptor beta chains from a single sample sequenced in a study of response to subunit inactivated influenza vaccine (dated by TCRdb to the late 2010s). Libraries were prepared through RT-PCR. TCRdb shows the sequencer as Illumina HiSeq 2500. TCRdb handled the public reads itself, with Q25 trimming in fastp and clone calling in MiXCR, and kept productive beta chains. Entries are consolidated by CDR3 protein sequence, retaining the most common genes and DNA. This sample holds roughly 620,000 distinct CDR3 sequences; 11% were observed only once. Approximately 9.9% of the sample lies in the top ten. The same data also went into a second study, on T cells expressing NK-cell markers. The second study's authors report: The TCR beta cDNA libraries were made using 5'RACE template switching, a step that added both a universal primer site and unique molecular identifiers.

The source material was PBMCs from blood, sampled on the day of vaccination. The source of these receptors is a man aged 50-59 years who received an inactivated influenza vaccine. Donor details come from another sample of the same person, matched by shared clones.

The chain links TRBV12-3 or TRBV12-4 to TRBJ2-5; D might be TRBD1 or TRBD2, each matching 5 bases. The V gene lost 2 bases and the J gene lost 6 bases, with 7 bases spanning the gap. The CDR3 spans 12 residues. CDR3 nucleotide sequence: TGTGCCAGCAGTTTATCGGGGCAGACCCAGTACTTC. Translation: CASSLSGQTQYF.

This clonotype showed up many times. The genes are TRBV24-1 and TRBJ2-7, with D hard to call. Trimming cost V 1 base and J 5 bases, with 11 bases left between them. Germline V gene lookup returns CDR1 KGHDR and CDR2 SFDVKD. This CDR3 spans 14 amino acids. The CDR3 nucleotides read TGTGCCACCAGTGATTTACCCAGGAGCAACGAGCAGTACTTC. Residues: CATSDLPRSNEQYF.

This clonotype was found many times. V and J are TRBV29-1 and TRBJ2-5, with 8 bases lining up with TRBD1. This CDR3 is built from 12 residues. Per germline, CDR1 SQVTM and CDR2 ANQGSEA. J gave up 3 bases and V 6 bases, and 3 bases lay outside the gene matches. CDR3 in amino acids: CSVDRGKETQYF. In DNA form, the CDR3 reads TGCAGCGTCGACAGGGGTAAAGAGACCCAGTACTTC.

The gene calls are TRBV10-3 and TRBJ2-7; TRBD2 might be the D (5 bases). This CDR3 has 14 residues. The ends were cut back, 3 bases at V and 3 bases at J, with 12 bases in the middle. Germline V gene lookup returns CDR1 ENHRY and CDR2 SYGVKD. The CDR3, as DNA: TGTGCCATCAGTGACTTCTCGGGGTTCTACGAGCAGTACTTC. Translating gives CAISDFSGFYEQYF.

The chain uses TRBV7-3 and TRBJ2-6; perhaps TRBD2 as D (5 bases). Germline lookup yields CDR1 SGHTA and CDR2 FQGTGA. Trimming took 5 bases from V and 0 from J, leaving 11 bases between them. This CDR3 region has 16 residues. The CDR3: CASSPEGSSGANVLTF. The CDR3 bases are TGTGCCAGCAGCCCCGAAGGGAGCTCTGGGGCCAACGTCCTGACTTTC.

The V and J genes are TRBV28 and TRBJ2-3; TRBD2 aligns across 8 bases. Germline V gene sequence: CDR1 MDHEN, CDR2 SYDVKM. The CDR3 has 13 amino acids. V dropped 7 bases and J dropped 1; count of bases not matched to a gene: 1. In DNA form, the CDR3 reads TGTGCCAGCACAGCGGGGGGCACAGATACGCAGTATTTT. Protein sequence: CASTAGGTDTQYF.

The chain employs TRBV7-9 and TRBJ1-4; unclear D gene. The germline V gene encodes CDR1 SEHNR and CDR2 FQNEAQ (reference sequence). Deletions cut 8 bases from V and 4 bases from J, with 8 bases between. The CDR3 extends over 12 amino acids. In DNA, the CDR3 is TGTGCCAGCGGCAGGAATAATGAAAAACTGTTTTTT. This gives the protein CASGRNNEKLFF.

The table lists this clonotype with a few counts. The CDR3 protein is CASSLGDSTDYEQYF. CDR3 nucleotide sequence: TGCGCCAGCAGCTTGGGGGACTCCACGGACTACGAGCAGTACTTC. The V call is TRBV5-1, the J call TRBJ2-7; D possibly corresponds to TRBD2 (6 bases). V lost 0 bases, J lost 3 bases, and 13 bases lay in between. The CDR3 loop spans 15 amino acids. The V gene's germline CDR1 is SGHRS and CDR2 YFSETQ. Using reference TRBV5-1 and TRBJ2-7 for the parts outside the CDR3, the full variable domain is KAGVTQTPRYLIKTRGQQVTLSCSPISGHRSVSWYQQTPGQGLQFLFEYFSETQRNKGNFPGRFSGRQFSNSRSEMNVSTLELGDSALYLCASSLGDSTDYEQYFGPGTRLTVT.

The chain joins TRBV28 to TRBJ1-5; 7 bases agree with TRBD1. This CDR3 is 14 amino acids long. Germline V gives CDR1 MDHEN, CDR2 SYDVKM. The trim removed 6 bases at V and 6 bases at J, leaving 8 bases unmatched. CDR3 sequence reads: CASSWTGPVQPQHF. Written as DNA, the CDR3 is TGTGCCAGCAGCTGGACAGGCCCGGTTCAGCCCCAGCATTTT. The variable domain in full, with the rest retrieved from reference TRBV28 and TRBJ1-5, is DVKVTQSSRYLVKRTGEKVFLECVQDMDHENMFWYRQDPGLGLRLIYFSYDVKMKEKGDIPEGYSVSREKKERFSLILESASTNQTSMYLCASSWTGPVQPQHFGDGTRLSIL.

This clonotype came up many times. V usage is TRBV11-2 and J usage is TRBJ2-3; D perhaps matches TRBD1 (6 bases). Germline V gene sequence: CDR1 SGHAT, CDR2 FQNNGV. Between the trimmed V and J ends, which lost 5 bases and 2 bases, there was a span of 14 bases. This CDR3 comprises 15 residues. The CDR3, as DNA: TGTGCCAGCAGCACCCCGACAGGTTTCACAGATACGCAGTATTTT. Residues: CASSTPTGFTDTQYF.

There are a few counts of this clonotype. This chain joins TRBV20-1 and TRBJ2-7; D assignment may be TRBD1 or TRBD2 (5 bases each). Germline values: CDR1 DFQATT, CDR2 SNEGSKA (reference sequence). CDR3 length: 15 amino acids. The germline V and J ends were trimmed by 6 bases and 5 bases, with 23 bases remaining between them. CDR3 residues: CSASRWDAGPDEQYF. The CDR3 nucleotides read TGCAGTGCCTCGAGATGGGACGCCGGACCGGACGAGCAGTACTTC.

This clonotype was seen only a few times. This rearrangement joins TRBV20-1 to TRBJ2-1; 7 positions agree with TRBD2. Germline V CDR1 and CDR2: DFQATT, SNEGSKA (reference sequence). CDR3 size: 16 residues. The trim removed 6 bases at V and 2 bases at J, leaving 13 bases unmatched. The chain's CDR3 is CSAPRRGLPTYNEQFF. CDR3 nucleotide sequence: TGCAGTGCACCCCGTCGGGGACTACCCACCTACAATGAGCAGTTCTTC.

This clonotype was recorded a few times. J is TRBJ1-3 and V is TRBV7-2; D uncertain. The germline V and J ends were trimmed by 5 bases and 0 bases, with 14 bases remaining between them. Germline loops: CDR1 SGHTA, CDR2 FQGNSA. CDR3 length: 16 residues. The CDR3 region is CASSPGLIASGNTIYF. Here the CDR3 DNA reads TGTGCCAGCAGCCCTGGACTCATTGCCTCTGGAAACACCATATATTTT.

This clonotype was seen repeatedly, ten times or more. The chain employs TRBV3-1 and TRBJ2-2, with no clear D. Trimming took 4 bases from V and 6 from J, leaving 6 bases between them. Germline-derived CDR1 and CDR2 are LGHDT and YNNKEL (reference sequence). There are 12 residues in the CDR3. The DNA of the CDR3 is TGTGCCAGCAGCCCTCCTCCCGGGGAGCTGTTTTTT. Protein: CASSPPPGELFF. The full variable domain, with the rest looked up from reference TRBV3-1 and TRBJ2-2, is DTAVSQTPKYLVTQMGNDKSIKCEQNLGHDTMYWYKQDSKKFLKIMFSYNNKELIINETVPNRFSPKSPDKAHLNLHINSLELGDSAVYFCASSPPPGELFFGEGSRLTVL.

This clonotype was counted only a few times. The genes are TRBV6-1 and TRBJ1-1, with a possible D match to TRBD1 (5 bases). The V and J ends lost 11 bases and 0 bases respectively, with 13 bases between them. The CDR3 sequence is 13 residues long. CDR1 MNHNS and CDR2 SASEGT come from the germline V gene. In DNA form, the CDR3 reads TGTGCCTGCTCCGGGACGGTGAACACTGAAGCTTTCTTT. This encodes CACSGTVNTEAFF.

This clonotype occurred a few times. The V and J genes are TRBV13 and TRBJ1-1; D is unresolved. Trimming removed 1 base at V and 5 bases at J, with 14 bases between. Germline loops: CDR1 PRHDT, CDR2 FYEKMQ (reference sequence). The CDR3 totals 15 residues. The CDR3, as DNA: TGTGCCAGCAGCTTAGTACTTCGTGGGATTACTGAAGCTTTCTTT. Translating gives CASSLVLRGITEAFF.

This clonotype showed up many times. The chain couples TRBV7-2 to TRBJ2-1, with D uncertain. The germline V gene encodes CDR1 SGHTA and CDR2 FQGNSA. The V end was cut by 0 bases, the J end by 7 bases, with 10 bases between. CDR3 length: 14 amino acids. The CDR3 DNA follows: TGTGCCAGCAGCTTAGCCCTCCATGGGAATGAGCAGTTCTTC. Residues: CASSLALHGNEQFF.

This clonotype was recorded a few times. The rearrangement joins TRBV4-2 to TRBJ2-5; D unresolved. CDR3 length: 13 residues. CDR1 is LGHNA, CDR2 YNFKEQ, per germline. V lost 3 bases to trimming and J lost 5 bases, with 10 bases between them. CDR3 sequence: CASSQASWETQYF. The CDR3, as DNA: TGTGCCAGCAGCCAGGCCTCCTGGGAGACCCAGTACTTC.

This clonotype has more than one count but fewer than ten. The chain joins TRBV10-3 to TRBJ2-1; D not certain. Trimming removed 3 bases at V and 5 bases at J, with 20 bases between. In germline, CDR1 is ENHRY, CDR2 SYGVKD. The CDR3 extends over 17 amino acids. CDR3 DNA: TGTGCCATCAGTGATGGCCCTGGGAACTCTTGGAACAATGAGCAGTTCTTC. It codes for CAISDGPGNSWNNEQFF.

The chain combines TRBV12-2 with TRBJ2-2. TRBV12-2 is termed a pseudogene. The CDR3 runs 15 residues. CDR3 bases: TGTGCAAGTCGCACTAGCGGGCTGAACACCGGGGAGCTGTTTTTT. Translation: CASRTSGLNTGELFF.

V is TRBV20-1 and J is TRBJ2-1; D possibly corresponds to TRBD2 (6 bases). The CDR3 runs to 14 residues. CDR1 is DFQATT and CDR2 is SNEGSKA in the germline V gene (reference sequence). V lost 3 bases and J lost 8, with 17 bases in between. CDR3 residues: CSARNTGVRDEQFF. CDR3 DNA sequence: TGCAGTGCTAGGAATACGGGAGTACGCGATGAGCAGTTCTTC.

This clonotype was observed a few times. The chain links TRBV12-3 or TRBV12-4 to TRBJ2-2, with D unclear. The CDR3 covers 13 residues. V was clipped by 7 bases and J by 6 bases, with 12 bases between them. The CDR3 here is CASTPLSSGELFF. In DNA form, the CDR3 reads TGTGCCAGCACCCCCCTTTCTTCCGGGGAGCTGTTTTTT.

This clonotype was seen repeatedly, ten times or more. This chain uses TRBV29-1 with TRBJ2-7, with 12 bases identical to TRBD1. V lost 5 bases, J lost 4 bases, and 6 bases stayed unmatched. Germline CDR1 SQVTM, CDR2 ANQGSEA. This CDR3 region has 14 residues. CDR3 loop: CSVRPGQGAYEQYF. For the CDR3, the DNA is TGCAGCGTTAGACCGGGACAGGGGGCTTACGAGCAGTACTTC.

The V and J genes are TRBV19 and TRBJ2-1; D may correspond to TRBD1 or TRBD2 (7 bases each). This CDR3 has 13 amino acids. The germline CDR1 and CDR2 sequences are LNHDA and SQIVND (reference sequence). V dropped 10 bases and J dropped 9 bases, with 19 bases sitting between them. The CDR3 reads CATEQGRASEQFF. Written as DNA, the CDR3 is TGTGCCACGGAACAGGGGAGGGCTTCTGAGCAGTTCTTC.

V gene TRBV28 combines with J gene TRBJ2-1; the match to TRBD1 covers 10 bases. V lost 6 bases and J lost 8; bases outside the gene matches: 10. CDR3 length: 15 residues. The germline gives CDR1 MDHEN, CDR2 SYDVKM. CDR3 residues: CASSPGTGVLDEQFF. The CDR3 region has the DNA TGTGCCAGCAGCCCCGGGACAGGGGTGTTGGATGAGCAGTTCTTC. Looking up the rest from reference TRBV28 and TRBJ2-1 gives the full variable domain: DVKVTQSSRYLVKRTGEKVFLECVQDMDHENMFWYRQDPGLGLRLIYFSYDVKMKEKGDIPEGYSVSREKKERFSLILESASTNQTSMYLCASSPGTGVLDEQFFGPGTRLTVL.